The entry below describes one T cell receptor beta chain. This clone was seen only once. The specificity of this receptor is unknown. Base qualities are not recorded, but no much larger clone differs from it by a single base. This specimen includes other DNA sequences encoding the same CDR3. This record belongs to a study of blood T cell repertoires in COVID-19 (dated by TCRdb to about 2020). Regarding the research as a whole: Samples covering the acute and convalescent phases of COVID-19 were provided by collaborators in the United States, Italy and Spain. The material from the prospective study consisted of cDNA or gDNA derived from T cells, B-cell-depleted T cells, or PBMCs. Deeply sampled blood TCRbeta repertoires from subjects exposed to, actively infected with, or recovered from COVID-19 were included in the dataset. The repertoires were released in a freely available public database intended as a resource for research on the immune response to SARS-CoV-2. Samples came from the ongoing ImmuneRACE study (first 160 participants) plus 1,254 subjects from 6 global collaborators. Nearly every sample came with metadata listing a de-identified subject ID, COVID-19 status, age in years and sex. Where available, HLA class I and class II types were taken from metadata supplied by the sample provider and were not determined by assay-based typing.

TCRbeta CDR3 regions were amplified from genomic DNA using the immunoSEQ Assay, a bias-controlled multiplex PCR. Per the source publication's procedure: Nucleated cell counts per sample were estimated from amplification of reference gene primers within the assay. To quantify the absolute abundance of each unique TCRbeta CDR3 rearrangement, sequence reads were collapsed and filtered. For each sample, productive Simpson clonality was calculated as the square root of Simpson's diversity index across productive rearrangements. The source is immuneACCESS, and TCRdb retained only in-frame sequences with V and J called. Part of the clones is not carried over; for the studies checked, unresolved V genes explain less than half of this, and the remainder is unexplained. That table gives V, J and clone size, and the DNA gave D and trimming. The sample includes 250,000 to 300,000 clones, with about 91% observed a single time. The ten largest account for approximately 7% of the sample.

Per the germline V gene (reference sequence), GTSNPN is the CDR1 and SVGIG is the CDR2. The CDR3 covers 12 residues, taking in both the cysteine and the phenylalanine. Here the CDR3 DNA is all that survives: 36 bases in frame from base 1. Cut back by 2 bases and 4 bases, the V and J ends lie 6 bases apart. Paper-wide results and their limitations: How much clinical and demographic metadata was included differed by source and by participant, and the metadata was provided uncurated.

A second Seattle source provided samples from volunteer blood donors who had recovered from COVID-19. The collaborating institutions used their own protocols to collect whole blood in K2EDTA tubes. For TCRbeta analysis, collaborators shipped samples as frozen whole blood, isolated PBMCs, or DNA extracted from either of those sample types. The receptor comes from a woman in her 30s who had recovered from COVID-19. The chain couples TRBV30 to TRBJ1-3; the D gene is unclear. The material sequenced was peripheral blood. The base sequence is TGTGCCTGGAGTCCTTTCGGAAACACCATATATTTT. Its protein reads: CAWSPFGNTIYF.